In this sample, the clone carrying this T cell receptor (beta chain) turned up a few times. These data originate in a study of blood T cell repertoires in COVID-19. Study details: The cDNA or gDNA used as material had been derived from T cells, B-cell-depleted T cells, or PBMCs.

In the authors' workflow: Counts of nucleated cells, estimated from reference gene primer amplification, were obtained. TCRdb keeps only in-frame clones here, not all; method: immunoSEQ multiplex PCR. D and trimming were read from the DNA, whereas the V and J calls and clone size are those reported in that table. The table lists about 50,000 clones, approximately 89% of them singletons, with 6.5% in the top ten. The TCR originated in a man in his 60s with acute or convalescent COVID-19. What was sequenced was peripheral blood.

The CDR3 spells CASSGDRGVGEKLFF. CDR3 bases: TGTGCCAGCAGCGGGGACAGGGGTGTAGGTGAAAAACTGTTTTTT. The chain carries TRBV2 and TRBJ1-4; 10 nucleotides line up with TRBD1. After removal of 6 bases from V and 7 bases from J, the junction contained 8 bases not matched to a gene. From germline, CDR1 is SNHLY and CDR2 FYNNEI. The CDR3 length is 15 residues.